The clone carrying this T cell receptor (beta chain) turned up a few times. Time point denoted: sample taken at primary tumor resection. Material for sequencing was whole RNA from tumor, nontumor lung or frozen PBMC, left unsorted. Patients with untreated early-stage non-small cell lung cancer, numbering roughly 69, were the donors. TCR cDNA molecules each carried a unique molecular identifier. Via MiXCR, TCRdb re-called the 5' RACE reads, giving one row per CDR3 protein. The table shows around 45,000 distinct CDR3 sequences, with approximately 14% occurring only once. This sample is drawn from a study of spatial heterogeneity in lung cancer. Study at large: Beta-chain sequences were consistently detected more often than alpha-chain sequences.

Between the trimmed V and J ends, which lost 5 bases and 1 base, there was a span of 8 bases. The CDR3 has 14 residues. Germline loops: CDR1 SGHTA, CDR2 FQGNSA. This chain links TRBV7-2 with TRBJ2-2; no reliable D call. The starting material was PBMCs, obtained at surgery. The sequence came from a male donor with early-stage non-small cell lung cancer. The DNA of the CDR3 is TGTGCCAGCAGCCCTATCAGGAACACCGGGGAGCTGTTTTTT. Residues: CASSPIRNTGELFF.